The 16 T cell receptor beta chains listed next were all sequenced from one sample in a study of blood T cell repertoires in COVID-19. This table comes from immunoSEQ multiplex PCR, and its TCRdb copy is limited to in-frame clones, with some not included. The sample yields 350,000 to 400,000 clones, approximately 90% seen once. Sequencing was performed on PBMCs or T cells enriched from blood (not recorded which). These receptors were taken from a woman under 30 who had recovered from COVID-19.

The chain uses TRBV23-1 and TRBJ1-2, with 7 bases identical to TRBD1. TRBV23-1 is an ORF, and what it does is uncertain. CDR3 length equals 13 residues. V trimming: 4 bases; J trimming: 7 bases; junction bases outside the gene matches: 6. CDR3 protein: CASSRYRGVGYTF. CDR3 in DNA: TGCGCCAGCAGTCGATACAGGGGCGTTGGCTACACCTTC.

J is TRBJ1-3 and V is TRBV7-9; 7 bases map to TRBD1. This CDR3 spans 14 amino acids. J gave up 0 bases and V 8 bases, and 4 bases lay outside the gene matches. Germline V gene data show CDR1 as SEHNR and CDR2 as FQNEAQ (reference sequence). The CDR3 loop is CASGWDSSGNTIYF. The CDR3 DNA reads as TGTGCCAGCGGTTGGGACAGCTCTGGAAACACCATATATTTT.

The V call is TRBV7-2, the J call TRBJ2-3; 7 bases are a match to TRBD1. V was clipped by 1 base and J by 0 bases; unmatched bases: 4. The CDR3 totals 16 residues. Per germline, CDR1 SGHTA and CDR2 FQGNSA. The CDR3 sequence is CASSLGGTASTDTQYF. The CDR3 DNA reads as TGTGCCAGCAGCTTAGGTGGGACAGCTAGCACAGATACGCAGTATTTT.

The chain carries TRBV7-6 and TRBJ2-7; D unclear. The CDR3 consists of 13 residues. The germline V gene encodes CDR1 SGHVS and CDR2 FNYEAQ. Trimming shortened V by 1 base and J by 4 bases, and 8 bases separated the two germline ends. CDR3 nucleotides: TGTGCCAGCAGCTTAGGTCAGATTTACGAGCAGTACTTC. Amino acid sequence: CASSLGQIYEQYF.

CDR3 loop: CASSPWTGSGTEAFF. CDR3 bases: TGTGCCAGCAGTCCGTGGACAGGGTCTGGCACTGAAGCTTTCTTT. The chain is built from TRBV27 and TRBJ1-1; 8 nucleotides match TRBD1. This CDR3 contains 15 residues. Losses at the gene ends were 5 bases for V and 4 bases for J; bases not matched to a gene: 9. Germline loops: CDR1 MNHEY, CDR2 SMNVEV (reference sequence).

The genes are TRBV2 and TRBJ1-5; TRBD1 matches at 8 bases. V gave up 7 bases and J gave up 4 bases; unmatched junction bases: 9. CDR3 size: 15 residues. Germline V gene lookup returns CDR1 SNHLY and CDR2 FYNNEI. The CDR3 sequence: CASTGGQARNQPQHF. CDR3 bases: TGTGCCAGCACCGGGGGACAGGCTAGAAATCAGCCCCAGCATTTT.

The rearrangement links TRBV4-1 to TRBJ2-7; D possibly corresponds to TRBD1 (5 bases). Germline V gene lookup returns CDR1 MGHRA and CDR2 YSYEKL. This CDR3 region has 13 residues. V was trimmed by 0 bases and J by 11 bases, leaving 14 bases between them. CDR3 coding DNA: TGCGCCAGCAGCCAAGAGAGTCAGGGTGAGGAGTACTTC. Protein sequence: CASSQESQGEEYF.

The CDR3 spells CASRTLAGRHNEQFF. The CDR3 coding sequence is TGTGCCAGCAGGACACTAGCGGGGAGACACAATGAGCAGTTCTTC. J is TRBJ2-1 and V is TRBV2; TRBD2 matches 10 bases. V gave up 6 bases and J gave up 5 bases; unmatched junction bases: 7. Germline values: CDR1 SNHLY, CDR2 FYNNEI. The CDR3 contains 15 residues.

This chain uses TRBV6-4 with TRBJ2-3, with 7 bases that match TRBD1. Germline V gene sequence: CDR1 MRHNA, CDR2 SNTAGT. The CDR3 spans 14 residues. Trimming at V came to 8 bases and at J to 1 base, leaving 6 bases not matched to a gene. CDR3 coding DNA: TGTGCCAGCCGACTTACAGGGGGCACAGATACGCAGTATTTT. As protein: CASRLTGGTDTQYF.

This chain connects TRBV4-1 to TRBJ2-2; D possibly corresponds to TRBD2 (5 bases). CDR1 is MGHRA and CDR2 is YSYEKL in the germline V gene. The V and J ends lost 1 base and 4 bases respectively, with 13 bases between them. CDR3 length equals 16 residues. The CDR3 DNA sequence: TGCGCCAGCAGCCAAGGGTTGGCGGGCGGCACCGGGGAGCTGTTTTTT. Encoded protein: CASSQGLAGGTGELFF.

V usage is TRBV30 and J usage is TRBJ2-1; 8 bases map to TRBD2. CDR3 length: 15 residues. Germline CDR1 is GTSNPN and CDR2 is SVGIG (reference sequence). With 5 bases clipped from V and 2 bases from J, the junction kept 8 bases outside the gene matches. The CDR3 is CAWVFAAGAYNEQFF. The DNA of the CDR3 is TGTGCCTGGGTTTTCGCAGCGGGGGCCTACAATGAGCAGTTCTTC.

This clone is a singleton in its sample. This chain uses TRBV6-5 with TRBJ1-2; the D gene is possibly TRBD1 (6 bases). Trimming cost V 6 bases and J 8 bases, with 10 bases left between them. Per the germline V gene, CDR1 is MNHEY and CDR2 is SVGAGI. The CDR3 spans 11 residues. Written as DNA, the CDR3 is TGTGCCAGCAGCCAAGGGGGAGGCTACACCTTC. Its translation: CASSQGGGYTF.

V gene TRBV29-1 combines with J gene TRBJ2-7, with D tentatively TRBD1 (6 bases). This CDR3 comprises 11 residues. V shed 7 bases and J shed 6 bases, with 13 bases lying between them. Germline V gives CDR1 SQVTM, CDR2 ANQGSEA. The CDR3 DNA reads as TGCAGCGGTATACAGGGTGTCGAGCAGTACTTC. This codes for CSGIQGVEQYF.

This rearrangement joins TRBV30 to TRBJ2-4; D may be TRBD1 (5 bases). Germline CDR1 reads GTSNPN; CDR2 reads SVGIG (reference sequence). CDR3 length: 12 amino acids. V was cut by 0 bases and J by 11 bases, with 11 bases left in between. The CDR3 region has the DNA TGTGCCTGGAGTGTACCTGGGGCTTTTCAGTACTTC. Encoded protein: CAWSVPGAFQYF.

The chain uses TRBV10-3 and TRBJ2-1; 14 bases are shared with TRBD2. This CDR3 spans 21 amino acids. J gave up 1 base and V 4 bases, and 15 bases lay outside the gene matches. Germline V gene sequence: CDR1 ENHRY, CDR2 SYGVKD. The CDR3 DNA reads TGTGCCATCAGTGCGGAACCCGGGACTAGCGGGGGCCTTGATTCCTACAATGAGCAGTTCTTC. Amino acid sequence: CAISAEPGTSGGLDSYNEQFF.

The chain is built from TRBV6-5 and TRBJ1-1; tentative D call: TRBD1 (6 bases). The CDR3 has 16 residues. The germline V gene has CDR1 MNHEY and CDR2 SVGAGI. V gave up 0 bases and J gave up 5 bases, with 16 bases separating them. This chain's CDR3 is CASSYSSARGGTEAFF. The CDR3 region has the DNA TGTGCCAGCAGTTACTCGAGTGCGAGGGGGGGAACTGAAGCTTTCTTT.